The 6 T cell receptor beta chains below come from one sample, sequenced in a study of beta chain features in type 1 diabetes. Sequenced material consisted of expressed TCRB transcripts (all of the isolated RNA was reverse transcribed). Using immunoSEQ multiplex PCR, the repertoire was profiled, and TCRdb retains in-frame clones only, with some absent. In the table there are 400,000 to 600,000 clones, 30% of which are singletons. The specimen was naive CD4+ T cells from blood. The receptors derive from a man between 18 and 29 years old in good health.

A few counts support this clone. The V gene is TRBV28, the J gene TRBJ2-3; TRBD1 matches 8 bases. This CDR3 has 16 residues. V shed 6 bases, J shed 5 bases, and the junction held 13 bases outside the gene matches. Germline CDR1 is MDHEN and CDR2 is SYDVKM. The CDR3 spells CASSPWTGSRKDTQYF. The CDR3 coding sequence is TGTGCCAGCAGCCCCTGGACAGGGTCCCGCAAAGATACGCAGTATTTT. The variable domain in full, completed from reference TRBV28 and TRBJ2-3, reads DVKVTQSSRYLVKRTGEKVFLECVQDMDHENMFWYRQDPGLGLRLIYFSYDVKMKEKGDIPEGYSVSREKKERFSLILESASTNQTSMYLCASSPWTGSRKDTQYFGPGTRLTVL.

Remarks on this clone: Additional DNA sequences in this sample encode the identical CDR3. The chain uses TRBV9 and TRBJ1-2; D remains ambiguous. The CDR3 has 14 residues. Germline values: CDR1 SGDLS, CDR2 YYNGEE. V lost 0 bases to trimming and J lost 1 base, with 7 bases between them. Written as DNA, the CDR3 is TGTGCCAGCAGCGTAGATGTGGATAACTATGGCTACACCTTC. Its protein product is CASSVDVDNYGYTF.

This rearrangement joins TRBV29-1 to TRBJ1-4, with 8 nucleotides matching TRBD1. Germline lookup yields CDR1 SQVTM and CDR2 ANQGSEA. The J segment lost 5 bases and the V segment lost 7 bases, leaving 12 bases of the junction unmatched. This CDR3 is built from 15 residues. The CDR3, as DNA: TGCAGCGCTGAGGAGCCGACAGGGGCGAATGAAAAACTGTTTTTT. It translates to CSAEEPTGANEKLFF.

This clone has just a few counts. The junction departs from the called germline gene at one end, perhaps through a read error. V is TRBV7-9 and J is TRBJ2-1; 8 positions match TRBD2. Germline CDR1 reads SEHNR; CDR2 reads FQNEAQ (reference sequence). This CDR3 spans 13 amino acids. CDR3 coding DNA: TGTGCCAGCAGCTTAGGCCCAGCGGGAGTGCTGATCTTC. Its translation: CASSLGPAGVLIF.

This clone was recorded a few times. Other DNA variants within this sample encode the same CDR3. This sequence joins TRBV30 and TRBJ2-2; D remains unclear. V lost 2 bases, J lost 2 bases, and 3 bases lay in between. Germline CDR1 reads GTSNPN; CDR2 reads SVGIG (reference sequence). This CDR3 is built from 12 residues. DNA for the CDR3: TGTGCCTGGAGTCCTAACACCGGGGAGCTGTTTTTT. Translation gives CAWSPNTGELFF.

The J gene is TRBJ2-7, the V gene TRBV9, with D tentatively TRBD1 (6 bases). CDR1 is SGDLS and CDR2 is YYNGEE in the germline V gene. V gave up 0 bases and J gave up 5 bases, with 12 bases separating them. There are 14 residues in the CDR3. CDR3 region: CASSVGRRGDEQYF. The CDR3 DNA is TGTGCCAGCAGCGTAGGTCGCAGGGGCGACGAGCAGTACTTC.